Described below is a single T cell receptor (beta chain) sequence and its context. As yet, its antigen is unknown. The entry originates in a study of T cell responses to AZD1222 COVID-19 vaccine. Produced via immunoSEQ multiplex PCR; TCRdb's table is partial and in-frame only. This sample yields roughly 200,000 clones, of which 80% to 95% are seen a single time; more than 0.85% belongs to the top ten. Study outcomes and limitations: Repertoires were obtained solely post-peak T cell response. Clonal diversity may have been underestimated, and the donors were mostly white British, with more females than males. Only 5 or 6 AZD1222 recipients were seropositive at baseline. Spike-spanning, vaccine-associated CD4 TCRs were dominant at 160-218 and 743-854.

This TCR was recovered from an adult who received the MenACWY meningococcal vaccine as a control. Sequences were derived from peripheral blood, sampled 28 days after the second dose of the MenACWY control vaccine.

The CDR3 region has the DNA TGTGCCAGCAGGCCACACAACACCGGGGAGCTGTTTTTT. This translates into CASRPHNTGELFF. V is TRBV12-3 or TRBV12-4 and J is TRBJ2-2; no clear D gene. Trimming took 6 bases from V and 2 from J, leaving 7 bases between them. There are 13 residues in the CDR3.